Below are 22 T cell receptor beta chains sequenced from a single sample in a study of T cells in narcolepsy. Produced via immunoSEQ multiplex PCR; TCRdb's table is partial and in-frame only. The sample carries 35,000 to 40,000 clones, around 85% recorded once. The sequenced material came from CD45RA- memory CD4+ T cells from PBMCs. Receptors originate from a human donor with narcolepsy.

The V call is TRBV19, the J call TRBJ1-5; 10 bases match TRBD1. CDR1 and CDR2 (germline): LNHDA, SQIVND (reference sequence). CDR3 length: 12 residues. J gave up 10 bases and V 6 bases, and 3 bases lay outside the gene matches. CDR3 loop: CASRGTGAPQHF. CDR3 nucleotide sequence: TGTGCCAGTAGAGGGACAGGGGCTCCCCAGCATTTT.

The CDR3 is CASSGSGWGLPNQPQHF. The CDR3 DNA sequence: TGTGCCAGCAGTGGATCAGGGTGGGGACTCCCCAATCAGCCCCAGCATTTT. The chain employs TRBV27 and TRBJ1-5; perhaps TRBD1 as D (5 bases). The germline V and J ends were trimmed by 5 bases and 3 bases, with 20 bases remaining between them. This CDR3 is 17 amino acids long. Germline V lookup: CDR1 MNHEY, CDR2 SMNVEV (reference sequence).

This chain uses TRBV2 with TRBJ2-5; no clear D gene. The CDR3 sequence is 11 residues long. V was pared by 7 bases and J by 4 bases, with 7 bases between. The V gene's germline CDR1 is SNHLY and CDR2 FYNNEI. The CDR3 DNA reads as TGTGCCAGCACTTCCATAGAGACCCAGTACTTC. It specifies CASTSIETQYF.

The V call is TRBV15, the J call TRBJ1-2, with a tentative D call TRBD1 (6 bases). Trimming stripped 0 bases from V and 1 base from J, with 12 bases between. Germline-derived CDR1 and CDR2 are LNHNV and YYDKDF (reference sequence). The CDR3 consists of 16 residues. CDR3 sequence reads: CATSREKGQLNYGYTF. The CDR3 region has the DNA TGTGCCACCAGCAGAGAAAAAGGACAGCTTAACTATGGCTACACCTTC. Full variable domain (missing parts from reference TRBV15 and TRBJ1-2): DAMVIQNPRYQVTQFGKPVTLSCSQTLNHNVMYWYQQKSSQAPKLLFHYYDKDFNNEADTPDNFQSRRPNTSFCFLDIRSPGLGDTAMYLCATSREKGQLNYGYTFGSGTRLTVV.

J is TRBJ2-1 and V is TRBV30; 13 positions agree with TRBD2. The CDR3 extends over 16 amino acids. Looked up from germline, CDR1 is GTSNPN and CDR2 is SVGIG (reference sequence). V trimming: 1 base; J trimming: 5 bases; junction bases outside the gene matches: 5. The CDR3 sequence is CAWSAQLAGGHNEQFF. The CDR3 DNA reads TGTGCCTGGAGTGCCCAACTAGCGGGGGGGCACAATGAGCAGTTCTTC. Looking up the rest from reference TRBV30 and TRBJ2-1 gives the full variable domain: SQTIHQWPATLVQPVGSPLSLECTVEGTSNPNLYWYRQAAGRGLQLLFYSVGIGQISSEVPQNLSASRPQDRQFILSSKKLLLSDSGFYLCAWSAQLAGGHNEQFFGPGTRLTVL.

This chain links TRBV10-1 with TRBJ2-2; D gene unclear. The CDR3 is made up of 14 amino acids. Germline CDR1 and CDR2: WNHNN and SYGVQD (reference sequence). Trimming shortened V by 4 bases and J by 3 bases, and 9 bases separated the two germline ends. The CDR3 DNA reads as TGCGCCAGCAGTGCGAGGATGGACACCGGGGAGCTGTTTTTT. Protein: CASSARMDTGELFF.

J is TRBJ1-2 and V is TRBV29-1; no clear D. CDR1 is SQVTM and CDR2 is ANQGSEA in the germline V gene. Trimming removed 3 bases from V and 7 bases from J, with 3 bases in between. The CDR3 runs 9 residues. CDR3 amino acids: CSVEPGYTF. The CDR3 region has the DNA TGCAGCGTTGAGCCTGGCTACACCTTC.

The V gene is TRBV19, the J gene TRBJ2-1; the D gene is possibly TRBD2 (5 bases). The CDR3 runs to 14 residues. V dropped 0 bases and J dropped 6 bases, with 9 bases sitting between them. CDR1 is LNHDA, CDR2 SQIVND, per germline (reference sequence). The CDR3 here is CASSIDLGLNEQFF. As DNA, the CDR3 is TGTGCCAGTAGTATAGACCTAGGACTCAATGAGCAGTTCTTC. Together with reference TRBV19 and TRBJ2-1, the CDR3 gives the full variable domain: DGGITQSPKYLFRKEGQNVTLSCEQNLNHDAMYWYRQDPGQGLRLIYYSQIVNDFQKGDIAEGYSVSREKKESFPLTVTSAQKNPTAFYLCASSIDLGLNEQFFGPGTRLTVL.

The V call is TRBV5-1, the J call TRBJ2-7; 11 bases line up with TRBD2. CDR3 length: 17 amino acids. V shed 0 bases, J shed 0 bases, and the junction held 5 bases outside the gene matches. Per germline, CDR1 SGHRS and CDR2 YFSETQ. The CDR3 reads CASSLEGTSGYSYEQYF. Written as DNA, the CDR3 is TGCGCCAGCAGCTTGGAGGGGACTAGCGGCTACTCCTACGAGCAGTACTTC.

V usage is TRBV30 and J usage is TRBJ2-3; 9 bases match TRBD1. V shed 0 bases, J shed 4 bases, and the junction held 2 bases outside the gene matches. Germline-derived CDR1 and CDR2 are GTSNPN and SVGIG (reference sequence). This CDR3 has 14 amino acids. The CDR3 loop reads CAWSVQGAPDTQYF. The CDR3 nucleotides read TGTGCCTGGAGTGTACAGGGGGCCCCAGATACGCAGTATTTT. Full variable domain (outside the CDR3, taken from reference TRBV30 and TRBJ2-3): SQTIHQWPATLVQPVGSPLSLECTVEGTSNPNLYWYRQAAGRGLQLLFYSVGIGQISSEVPQNLSASRPQDRQFILSSKKLLLSDSGFYLCAWSVQGAPDTQYFGPGTRLTVL.

The V call is TRBV2, the J call TRBJ1-5, with D tentatively TRBD1 (6 bases). The CDR3 has 12 amino acids. Looked up from germline, CDR1 is SNHLY and CDR2 is FYNNEI. The germline V and J ends were trimmed by 8 bases and 8 bases, with 13 bases remaining between them. Written as DNA, the CDR3 is TGTGCCAGCCGGACAGACGATAAGCCCCAGCATTTT. The encoded protein is CASRTDDKPQHF.

The gene calls are TRBV6-5 and TRBJ1-2, with 9 nucleotides matching TRBD1. After removal of 2 bases from V and 1 base from J, the junction contained 5 bases not matched to a gene. This CDR3 is 16 amino acids long. The germline CDR1 and CDR2 sequences are MNHEY and SVGAGI. This CDR3 reads CASSYIPGQGNYGYTF. The CDR3 DNA follows: TGTGCCAGCAGTTACATCCCGGGACAGGGTAACTATGGCTACACCTTC.

The chain has TRBV4-3 and TRBJ1-4; 10 bases are a match to TRBD1. CDR1 and CDR2 (germline): LGHNA, YSLEER. The V and J ends lost 0 bases and 8 bases, in that order; junction bases with no gene match: 3. The CDR3 totals 15 residues. CDR3 DNA: TGCGCCAGCAGCCAAGAGGGGACAGGGGCGGAAAAACTGTTTTTT. Translated: CASSQEGTGAEKLFF.

This chain links TRBV28 with TRBJ1-2; D is unresolved. CDR3 length: 13 amino acids. The germline V gene has CDR1 MDHEN and CDR2 SYDVKM. V lost 5 bases, J lost 3 bases, and 10 bases lay in between. CDR3 coding DNA: TGTGCCAGCAGTGCGCTGACTGACTATGGCTACACCTTC. Its translation is CASSALTDYGYTF.

V gene TRBV18 combines with J gene TRBJ2-7, with D perhaps TRBD2 (7 bases). Germline values: CDR1 KGHSH, CDR2 LQKENI. The CDR3 runs 14 residues. V was trimmed by 0 bases and J by 4 bases, leaving 10 bases between them. The CDR3 region is CASSPPGGGYEQYF. CDR3 DNA: TGTGCCAGCTCACCACCGGGAGGGGGGTACGAGCAGTACTTC.

The rearrangement uses TRBV9 and TRBJ1-4, with 8 bases lining up with TRBD1. Germline V gene lookup returns CDR1 SGDLS and CDR2 YYNGEE. Trimming cost V 2 bases and J 6 bases; bases outside gene matches: 9. This CDR3 is 16 amino acids long. This CDR3 reads CASSVGQGRWDEKLFF. DNA for the CDR3: TGTGCCAGCAGCGTCGGACAGGGTAGATGGGATGAAAAACTGTTTTTT.

This chain uses TRBV18 with TRBJ2-5, with TRBD1 identical over 8 bases. The last part of the DNA fits TRBJ2-7 better; the J call may be wrong. The CDR3 loop spans 16 amino acids. Per germline, CDR1 KGHSH and CDR2 LQKENI. The CDR3 coding sequence is TGTGCCAGCTCACCACCGACCGGGACAGGAGCCTACGAGCAGTACTTC. Protein: CASSPPTGTGAYEQYF.

The chain links TRBV30 to TRBJ1-3; D is perhaps TRBD1 (6 bases). CDR1 and CDR2 (germline): GTSNPN, SVGIG (reference sequence). Deletions cut 0 bases from V and 3 bases from J, with 9 bases between. The CDR3 is 14 amino acids. The CDR3 protein is CAWSVWTVGNTIYF. The CDR3 coding sequence is TGTGCCTGGAGTGTATGGACAGTTGGAAACACCATATATTTT.

V usage is TRBV19 and J usage is TRBJ1-6; 7 bases agree with TRBD1. The V segment lost 0 bases and the J segment 5 bases; nucleotides outside the gene matches: 7. The V gene's germline CDR1 is LNHDA and CDR2 SQIVND (reference sequence). The length of the CDR3 is 17 residues. The DNA for the CDR3 is TGTGCCAGTAGTATAGAGGTTGGGACAGCGGATAATTCACCCCTCCACTTT. This gives the protein CASSIEVGTADNSPLHF.

This rearrangement joins TRBV5-6 to TRBJ2-5; D call uncertain. CDR1 SGHDT and CDR2 YYEEEE come from the germline V gene. The CDR3 sequence is 13 residues long. Trimming pared 3 bases from V and 2 bases from J, leaving 8 bases between. The CDR3 protein is CASSSAVQETQYF. In nucleotides, the CDR3 is TGTGCCAGCAGCTCGGCAGTGCAAGAGACCCAGTACTTC.

The V and J genes are TRBV5-1 and TRBJ2-5; 8 nucleotides agree with TRBD2. CDR3 size: 15 residues. Germline V CDR1 and CDR2: SGHRS, YFSETQ. The J segment lost 1 base and the V segment lost 5 bases, leaving 7 bases of the junction unmatched. The CDR3 coding sequence is TGCGCCAGCAGGCCCGTAGCGGGGCGCCAAGAGACCCAGTACTTC. Translation gives CASRPVAGRQETQYF.

The chain couples TRBV30 to TRBJ2-5; TRBD1 agrees at 7 bases. The CDR3 extends over 15 amino acids. V lost 3 bases to trimming and J lost 1 base; unmatched junction nucleotides: 8. Germline loops: CDR1 GTSNPN, CDR2 SVGIG (reference sequence). CDR3 in amino acids: CAWRGRPGGQETQYF. The CDR3 nucleotides read TGTGCCTGGAGGGGTCGCCCAGGGGGCCAAGAGACCCAGTACTTC. The variable domain in full, completed from reference TRBV30 and TRBJ2-5, reads SQTIHQWPATLVQPVGSPLSLECTVEGTSNPNLYWYRQAAGRGLQLLFYSVGIGQISSEVPQNLSASRPQDRQFILSSKKLLLSDSGFYLCAWRGRPGGQETQYFGPGTRLLVL.